This TCR beta chain was observed in a study of T-cell reconstitution after alpha-beta-depleted transplantation in children (TCRdb year 2016). Turning to the overall study: T-cell immune reconstitution after TCRalphabeta/CD19-depleted allogeneic hematopoietic cell transplantation in children was quantitatively tracked in the study by means of TCR repertoire profiling.

On this clonotype: No antigen is known for it. No much larger clone is present one base from it, and per-base qualities are unavailable.

The protocol used for the library was PCR. For sequencing, an Illumina HiSeq 2500 was employed. To normalize quantification of the TCRbeta repertoire, the TCR libraries were built with molecular barcoding that relied on unique molecular identifiers. TCRdb reworked the public reads: Q25 trimming with fastp, MiXCR clone assembly, productive beta chains retained. One record per CDR3 amino acid sequence lists the most common genes and DNA. Present in this sample are 490,000 or so distinct CDR3 sequences, 9.5% to 15% of which were seen just once. 4.5% to 6% of the sample comes from the top ten. From the cysteine through the phenylalanine, the CDR3 covers 14 amino acids. The CDR3 DNA has 42 bases and is translated from base 1. Trimming accounts for 5 bases at V and 6 bases at J, while the number of junction bases matched to no gene is 4. The germline V gene gives CDR1 as ENHRY and CDR2 as SYGVKD.

Recombination joined TRBV10-3 with TRBJ2-1, and 10 junction bases match TRBD2. The receptor's source is a human donor who donated a stem cell graft to a child with combined immunodeficiency. Sequences were derived from PBMCs from the stem cell graft donor, sampled from the stem cell graft. The CDR3 protein: CAISLAGGSNEQFF. DNA sequence: TGTGCCATCAGTTTAGCGGGAGGCTCCAATGAGCAGTTCTTC.